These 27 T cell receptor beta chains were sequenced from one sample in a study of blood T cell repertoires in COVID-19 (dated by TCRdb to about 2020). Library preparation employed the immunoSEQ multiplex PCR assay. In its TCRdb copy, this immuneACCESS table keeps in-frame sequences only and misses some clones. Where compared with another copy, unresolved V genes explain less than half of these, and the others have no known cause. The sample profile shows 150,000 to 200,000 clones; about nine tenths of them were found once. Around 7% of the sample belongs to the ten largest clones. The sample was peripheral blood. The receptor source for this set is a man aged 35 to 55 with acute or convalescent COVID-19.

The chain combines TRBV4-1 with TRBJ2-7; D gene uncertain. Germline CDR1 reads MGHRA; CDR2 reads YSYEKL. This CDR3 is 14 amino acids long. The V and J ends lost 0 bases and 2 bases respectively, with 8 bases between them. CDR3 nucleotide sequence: TGCGCCAGCAGCCAAGATGGCACTACCTACGAGCAGTACTTC. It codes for CASSQDGTTYEQYF.

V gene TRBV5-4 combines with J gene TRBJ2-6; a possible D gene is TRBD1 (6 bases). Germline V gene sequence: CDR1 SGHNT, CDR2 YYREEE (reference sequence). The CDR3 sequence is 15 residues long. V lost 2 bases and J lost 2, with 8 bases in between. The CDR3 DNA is TGTGCCAGCAGCTTTAAGGGGGCTGGGGCCAACGTCCTGACTTTC. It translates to CASSFKGAGANVLTF.

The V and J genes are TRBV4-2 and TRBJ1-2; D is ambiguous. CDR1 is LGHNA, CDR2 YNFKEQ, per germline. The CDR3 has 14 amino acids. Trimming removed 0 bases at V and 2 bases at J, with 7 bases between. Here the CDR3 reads CASSQEHLNYGYTF. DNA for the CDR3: TGTGCCAGCAGCCAAGAACATTTGAACTATGGCTACACCTTC.

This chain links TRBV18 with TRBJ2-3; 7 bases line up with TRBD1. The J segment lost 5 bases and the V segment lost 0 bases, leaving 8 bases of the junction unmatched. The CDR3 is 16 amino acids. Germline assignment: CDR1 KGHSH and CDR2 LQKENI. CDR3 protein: CASSPPGRGGQDTQYF. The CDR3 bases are TGTGCCAGCTCACCACCGGGGAGAGGGGGCCAAGATACGCAGTATTTT.

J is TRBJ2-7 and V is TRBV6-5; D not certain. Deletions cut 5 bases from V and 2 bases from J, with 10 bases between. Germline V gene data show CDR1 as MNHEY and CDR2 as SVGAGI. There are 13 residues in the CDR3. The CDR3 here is CASSPRGAYEQYF. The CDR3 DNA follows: TGTGCCAGCAGTCCTAGAGGCGCCTACGAGCAGTACTTC.

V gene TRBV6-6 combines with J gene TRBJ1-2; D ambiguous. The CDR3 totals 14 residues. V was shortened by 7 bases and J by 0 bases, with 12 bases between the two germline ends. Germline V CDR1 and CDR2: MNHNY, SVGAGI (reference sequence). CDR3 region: CASKVGRANYGYTF. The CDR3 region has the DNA TGTGCCAGCAAGGTCGGGAGAGCTAACTATGGCTACACCTTC.

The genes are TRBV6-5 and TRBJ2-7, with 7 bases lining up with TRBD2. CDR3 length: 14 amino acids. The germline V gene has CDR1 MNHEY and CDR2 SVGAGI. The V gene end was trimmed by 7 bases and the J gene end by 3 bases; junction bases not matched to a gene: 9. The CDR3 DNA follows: TGTGCCAGCAAGACCGGGACTAAGGTCTACGAGCAGTACTTC. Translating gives CASKTGTKVYEQYF.

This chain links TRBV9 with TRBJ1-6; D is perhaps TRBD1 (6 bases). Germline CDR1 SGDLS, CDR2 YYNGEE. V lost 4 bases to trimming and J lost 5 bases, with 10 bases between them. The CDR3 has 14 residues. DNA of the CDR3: TGTGCCAGCAGCCCCCGACAGGATAATTCACCCCTCCACTTT. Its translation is CASSPRQDNSPLHF.

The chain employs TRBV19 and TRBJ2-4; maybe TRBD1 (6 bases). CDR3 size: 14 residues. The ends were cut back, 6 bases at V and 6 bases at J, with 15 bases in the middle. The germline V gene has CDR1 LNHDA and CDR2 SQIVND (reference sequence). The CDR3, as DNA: TGTGCCAGTAGCCTAACGGGACACCTAAACATTCAGTACTTC. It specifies CASSLTGHLNIQYF.

CDR3 sequence (DNA): TGTGCCATCAGTGATTTGGGACAGGGAGAAGAAAAACTGTTTTTT. Its translation: CAISDLGQGEEKLFF. The rearrangement joins TRBV10-3 to TRBJ1-4, with 9 bases aligning to TRBD1. This CDR3 has 15 residues. Germline V CDR1 and CDR2: ENHRY, SYGVKD. J gave up 8 bases and V 3 bases, and 7 bases lay outside the gene matches.

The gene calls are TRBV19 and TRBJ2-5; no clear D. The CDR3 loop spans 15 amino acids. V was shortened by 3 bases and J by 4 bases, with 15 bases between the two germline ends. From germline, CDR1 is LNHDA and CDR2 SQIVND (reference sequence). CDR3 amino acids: CASSMLLGGGETQYF. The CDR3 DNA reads TGTGCCAGTAGTATGCTTCTAGGTGGCGGAGAGACCCAGTACTTC.

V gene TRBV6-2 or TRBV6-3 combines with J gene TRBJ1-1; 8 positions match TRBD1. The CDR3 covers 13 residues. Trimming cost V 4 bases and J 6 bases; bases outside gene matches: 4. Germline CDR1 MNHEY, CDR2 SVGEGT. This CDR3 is CASSSGGRPEAFF. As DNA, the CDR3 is TGTGCCAGCAGTTCAGGGGGCCGTCCTGAAGCTTTCTTT.

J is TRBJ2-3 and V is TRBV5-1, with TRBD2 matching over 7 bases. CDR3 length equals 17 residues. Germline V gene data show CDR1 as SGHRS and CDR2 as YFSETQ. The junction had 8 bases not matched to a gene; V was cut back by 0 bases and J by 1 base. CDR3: CASSLAASGVGTDTQYF. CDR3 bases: TGCGCCAGCAGCTTGGCCGCCAGCGGGGTCGGCACAGATACGCAGTATTTT. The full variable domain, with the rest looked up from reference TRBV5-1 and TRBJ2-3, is KAGVTQTPRYLIKTRGQQVTLSCSPISGHRSVSWYQQTPGQGLQFLFEYFSETQRNKGNFPGRFSGRQFSNSRSEMNVSTLELGDSALYLCASSLAASGVGTDTQYFGPGTRLTVL.

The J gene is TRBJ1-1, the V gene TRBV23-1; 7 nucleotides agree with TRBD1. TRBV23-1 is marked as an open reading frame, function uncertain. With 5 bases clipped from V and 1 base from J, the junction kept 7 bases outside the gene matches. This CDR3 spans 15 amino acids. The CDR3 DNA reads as TGCGCCAGCAGTTCGGACAGGCGGCGGAACACTGAAGCTTTCTTT. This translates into CASSSDRRRNTEAFF.

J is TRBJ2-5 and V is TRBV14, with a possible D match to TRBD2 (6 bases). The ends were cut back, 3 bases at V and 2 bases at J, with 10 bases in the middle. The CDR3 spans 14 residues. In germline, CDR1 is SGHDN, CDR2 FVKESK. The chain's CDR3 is CASSQRDLQETQYF. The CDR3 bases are TGTGCCAGCAGCCAGCGGGACTTACAAGAGACCCAGTACTTC.

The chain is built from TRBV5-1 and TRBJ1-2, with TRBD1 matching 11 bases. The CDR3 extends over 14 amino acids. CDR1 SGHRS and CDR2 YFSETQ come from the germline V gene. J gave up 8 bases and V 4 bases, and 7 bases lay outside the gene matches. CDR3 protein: CASSPTGQGEGYTF. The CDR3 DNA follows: TGCGCCAGCAGCCCGACGGGACAGGGGGAAGGCTACACCTTC.

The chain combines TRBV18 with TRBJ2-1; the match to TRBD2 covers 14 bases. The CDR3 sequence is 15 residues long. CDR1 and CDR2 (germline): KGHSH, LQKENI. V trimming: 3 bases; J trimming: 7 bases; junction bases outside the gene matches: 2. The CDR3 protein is CASSPGLAGANEQFF. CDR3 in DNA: TGTGCCAGCTCACCGGGACTAGCGGGGGCGAATGAGCAGTTCTTC.

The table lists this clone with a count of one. This chain's CDR3 is CAWSTGPGNTIYF. CDR3 nucleotides: TGTGCCTGGAGCACAGGGCCAGGAAACACCATATATTTT. This chain links TRBV30 with TRBJ1-3; D is possibly TRBD1 (6 bases). Trimming pared 3 bases from V and 4 bases from J, leaving 10 bases between. This CDR3 spans 13 amino acids. Germline V CDR1 and CDR2: GTSNPN, SVGIG (reference sequence).

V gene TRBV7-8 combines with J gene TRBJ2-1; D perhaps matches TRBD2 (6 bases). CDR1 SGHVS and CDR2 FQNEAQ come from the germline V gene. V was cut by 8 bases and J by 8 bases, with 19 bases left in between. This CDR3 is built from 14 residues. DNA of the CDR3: TGTGCCAGCGGGGTTTTAGGGCGCGGGGATGAGCAGTTCTTC. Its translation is CASGVLGRGDEQFF. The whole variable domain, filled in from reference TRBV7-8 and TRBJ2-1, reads GAGVSQSPRYKVAKRGQDVALRCDPISGHVSLFWYQQALGQGPEFLTYFQNEAQLDKSGLPSDRFFAERPEGSVSTLKIQRTQQEDSAVYLCASGVLGRGDEQFFGPGTRLTVL.

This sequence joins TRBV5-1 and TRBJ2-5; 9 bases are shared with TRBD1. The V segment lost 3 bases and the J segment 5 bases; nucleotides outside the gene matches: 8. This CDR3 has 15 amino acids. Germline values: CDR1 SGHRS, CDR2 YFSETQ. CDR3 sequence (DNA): TGCGCCAGCAGCTGGGGGGACAGGGACGGGGAGACCCAGTACTTC. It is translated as CASSWGDRDGETQYF.

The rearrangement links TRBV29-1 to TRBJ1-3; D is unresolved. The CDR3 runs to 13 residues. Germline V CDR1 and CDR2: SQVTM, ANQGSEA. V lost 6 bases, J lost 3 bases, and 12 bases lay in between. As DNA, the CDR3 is TGCAGCGTCGCGACACCGCTTGGAAACACCATATATTTT. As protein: CSVATPLGNTIYF.

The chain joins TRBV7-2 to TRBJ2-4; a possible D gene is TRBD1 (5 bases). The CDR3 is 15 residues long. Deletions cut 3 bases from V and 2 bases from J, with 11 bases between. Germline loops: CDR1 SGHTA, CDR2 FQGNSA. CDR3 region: CASSFRAETKNIQYF. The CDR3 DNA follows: TGTGCCAGCAGCTTCAGGGCCGAGACCAAAAACATTCAGTACTTC.

CDR3 amino acids: CASRTQGLAKNIQYF. The DNA for the CDR3 is TGTGCCAGTAGGACACAGGGGCTAGCCAAAAACATTCAGTACTTC. This chain connects TRBV19 to TRBJ2-4; 7 bases line up with TRBD1. Looked up from germline, CDR1 is LNHDA and CDR2 is SQIVND (reference sequence). The trim removed 6 bases at V and 0 bases at J, leaving 5 bases unmatched. The CDR3 length is 15 residues.

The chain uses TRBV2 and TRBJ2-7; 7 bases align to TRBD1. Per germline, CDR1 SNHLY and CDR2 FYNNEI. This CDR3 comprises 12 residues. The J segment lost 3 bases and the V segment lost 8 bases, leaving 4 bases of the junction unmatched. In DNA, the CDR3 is TGTGCCAGCCGGGACAGCTACTACGAGCAGTACTTC. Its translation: CASRDSYYEQYF.

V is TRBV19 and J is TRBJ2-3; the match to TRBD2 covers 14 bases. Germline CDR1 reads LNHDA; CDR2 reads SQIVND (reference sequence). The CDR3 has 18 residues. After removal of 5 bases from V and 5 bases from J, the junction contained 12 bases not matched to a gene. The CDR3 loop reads CASSPEPGLAGVLDTQYF. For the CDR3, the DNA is TGTGCCAGTAGTCCGGAACCGGGACTAGCGGGGGTACTAGATACGCAGTATTTT.

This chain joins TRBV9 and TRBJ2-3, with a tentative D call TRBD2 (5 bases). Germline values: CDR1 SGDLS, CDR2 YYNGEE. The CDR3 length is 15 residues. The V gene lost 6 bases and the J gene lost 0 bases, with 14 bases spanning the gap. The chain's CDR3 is CASTLEGSSTDTQYF. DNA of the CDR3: TGTGCCAGCACCCTTGAGGGATCTAGCACAGATACGCAGTATTTT.

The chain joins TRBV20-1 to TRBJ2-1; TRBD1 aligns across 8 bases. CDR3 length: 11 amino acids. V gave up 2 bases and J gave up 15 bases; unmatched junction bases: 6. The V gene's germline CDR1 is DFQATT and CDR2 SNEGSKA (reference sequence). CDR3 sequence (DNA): TGCAGTGCTAGAACCGGACAGGGCCCGTTCTTC. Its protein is CSARTGQGPFF.